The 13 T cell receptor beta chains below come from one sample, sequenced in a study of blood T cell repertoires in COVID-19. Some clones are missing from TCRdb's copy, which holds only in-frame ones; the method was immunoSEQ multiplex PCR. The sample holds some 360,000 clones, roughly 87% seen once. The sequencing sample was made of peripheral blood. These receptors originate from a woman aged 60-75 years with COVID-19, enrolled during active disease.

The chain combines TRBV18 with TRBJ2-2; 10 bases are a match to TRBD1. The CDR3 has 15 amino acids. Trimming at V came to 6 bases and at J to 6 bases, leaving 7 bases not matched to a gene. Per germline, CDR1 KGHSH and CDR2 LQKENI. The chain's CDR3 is CASSSGTGASGELFF. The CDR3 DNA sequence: TGTGCCAGCTCTTCCGGGACAGGGGCATCCGGGGAGCTGTTTTTT.

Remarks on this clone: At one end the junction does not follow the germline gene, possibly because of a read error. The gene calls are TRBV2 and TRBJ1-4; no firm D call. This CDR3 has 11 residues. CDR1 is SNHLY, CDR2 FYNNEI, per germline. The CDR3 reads CASSVRETEVF. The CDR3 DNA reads TGTGCCAGCAGTGTACGGGAAACTGAGGTTTTT. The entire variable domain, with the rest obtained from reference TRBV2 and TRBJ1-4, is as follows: EPEVTQTPSHQVTQMGQEVILRCVPISNHLYFYWYRQILGQKVEFLVSFYNNEISEKSEIFDDQFSVERPDGSNFTLKIRSTKLEDSAMYFCASSVRETEVFGSGTQLSVL.

CDR3 sequence (DNA): TGTGCCAGCAGTACGGCATCGCGAGGGAATTCACCCCTCCACTTT. Translation gives CASSTASRGNSPLHF. V gene TRBV6-8 combines with J gene TRBJ1-6; D call uncertain. V lost 5 bases and J lost 7, with 15 bases in between. This CDR3 has 15 residues. Germline-derived CDR1 and CDR2 are MNHGY and SAAAGT.

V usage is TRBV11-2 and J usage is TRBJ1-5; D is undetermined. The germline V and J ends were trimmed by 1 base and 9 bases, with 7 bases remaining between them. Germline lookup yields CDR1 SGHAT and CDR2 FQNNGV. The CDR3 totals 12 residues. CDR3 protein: CASSLGSGPQHF. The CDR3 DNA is TGTGCCAGCAGCTTAGGTAGTGGGCCCCAGCATTTT.

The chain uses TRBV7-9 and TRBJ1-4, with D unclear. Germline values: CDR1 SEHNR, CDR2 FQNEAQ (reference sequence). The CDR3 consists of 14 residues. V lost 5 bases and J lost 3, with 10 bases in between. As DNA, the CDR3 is TGTGCCAGCAGCCTAAACGGGGCTAATGAAAAACTGTTTTTT. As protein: CASSLNGANEKLFF.

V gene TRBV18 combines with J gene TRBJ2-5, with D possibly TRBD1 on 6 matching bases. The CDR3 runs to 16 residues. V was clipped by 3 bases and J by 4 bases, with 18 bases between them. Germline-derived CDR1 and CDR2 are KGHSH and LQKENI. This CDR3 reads CASSPVRQALGETQYF. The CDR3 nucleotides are TGTGCCAGCTCACCGGTAAGACAGGCCTTGGGAGAGACCCAGTACTTC.

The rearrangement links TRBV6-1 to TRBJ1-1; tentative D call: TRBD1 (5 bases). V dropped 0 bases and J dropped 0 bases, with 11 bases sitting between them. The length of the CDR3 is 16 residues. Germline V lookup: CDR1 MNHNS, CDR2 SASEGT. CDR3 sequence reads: CASSEALRVLNTEAFF. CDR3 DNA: TGTGCCAGCAGTGAAGCGCTCAGGGTTTTGAACACTGAAGCTTTCTTT.

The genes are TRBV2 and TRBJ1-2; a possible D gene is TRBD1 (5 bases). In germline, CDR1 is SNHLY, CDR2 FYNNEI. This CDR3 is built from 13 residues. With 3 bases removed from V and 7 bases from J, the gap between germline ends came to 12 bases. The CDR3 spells CASSDRGVGGYTF. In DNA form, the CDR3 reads TGTGCCAGCAGTGATCGGGGGGTGGGTGGCTACACCTTC.

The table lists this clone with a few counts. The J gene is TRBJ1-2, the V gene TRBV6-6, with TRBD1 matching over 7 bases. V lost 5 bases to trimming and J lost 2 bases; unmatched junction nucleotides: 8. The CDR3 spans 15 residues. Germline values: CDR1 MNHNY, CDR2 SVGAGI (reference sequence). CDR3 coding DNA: TGTGCCAGCAGTATCTCCGGGACAGAGAACTATGGCTACACCTTC. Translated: CASSISGTENYGYTF.

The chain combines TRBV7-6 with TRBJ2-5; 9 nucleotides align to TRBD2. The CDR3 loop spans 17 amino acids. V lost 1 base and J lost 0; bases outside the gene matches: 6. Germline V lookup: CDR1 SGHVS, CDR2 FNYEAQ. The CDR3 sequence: CASSLGQRGVYQETQYF. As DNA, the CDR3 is TGTGCCAGCAGCTTAGGTCAGCGGGGGGTGTACCAAGAGACCCAGTACTTC.

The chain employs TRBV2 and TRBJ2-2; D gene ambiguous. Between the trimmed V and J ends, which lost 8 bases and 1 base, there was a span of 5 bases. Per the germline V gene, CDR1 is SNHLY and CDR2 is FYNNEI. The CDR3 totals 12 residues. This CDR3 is CASRQNTGELFF. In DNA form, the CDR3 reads TGTGCCAGCCGACAGAACACCGGGGAGCTGTTTTTT.

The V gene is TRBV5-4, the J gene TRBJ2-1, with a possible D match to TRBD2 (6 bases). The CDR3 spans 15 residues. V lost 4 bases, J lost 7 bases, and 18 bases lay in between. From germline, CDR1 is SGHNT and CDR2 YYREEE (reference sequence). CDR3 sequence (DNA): TGTGCCAGCAGCCGTTACGGGGGAATAGGGAATGAGCAGTTCTTC. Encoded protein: CASSRYGGIGNEQFF. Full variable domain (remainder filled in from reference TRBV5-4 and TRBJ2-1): ETGVTQSPTHLIKTRGQQVTLRCSSQSGHNTVSWYQQALGQGPQFIFQYYREEENGRGNFPPRFSGLQFPNYSSELNVNALELDDSALYLCASSRYGGIGNEQFFGPGTRLTVL.

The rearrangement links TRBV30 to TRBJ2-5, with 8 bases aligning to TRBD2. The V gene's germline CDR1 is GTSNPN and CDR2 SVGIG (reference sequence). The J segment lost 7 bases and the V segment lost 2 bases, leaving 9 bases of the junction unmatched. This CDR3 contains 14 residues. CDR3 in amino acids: CAWSPSGGPRTQYF. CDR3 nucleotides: TGTGCCTGGAGTCCCAGCGGGGGCCCCCGGACCCAGTACTTC.